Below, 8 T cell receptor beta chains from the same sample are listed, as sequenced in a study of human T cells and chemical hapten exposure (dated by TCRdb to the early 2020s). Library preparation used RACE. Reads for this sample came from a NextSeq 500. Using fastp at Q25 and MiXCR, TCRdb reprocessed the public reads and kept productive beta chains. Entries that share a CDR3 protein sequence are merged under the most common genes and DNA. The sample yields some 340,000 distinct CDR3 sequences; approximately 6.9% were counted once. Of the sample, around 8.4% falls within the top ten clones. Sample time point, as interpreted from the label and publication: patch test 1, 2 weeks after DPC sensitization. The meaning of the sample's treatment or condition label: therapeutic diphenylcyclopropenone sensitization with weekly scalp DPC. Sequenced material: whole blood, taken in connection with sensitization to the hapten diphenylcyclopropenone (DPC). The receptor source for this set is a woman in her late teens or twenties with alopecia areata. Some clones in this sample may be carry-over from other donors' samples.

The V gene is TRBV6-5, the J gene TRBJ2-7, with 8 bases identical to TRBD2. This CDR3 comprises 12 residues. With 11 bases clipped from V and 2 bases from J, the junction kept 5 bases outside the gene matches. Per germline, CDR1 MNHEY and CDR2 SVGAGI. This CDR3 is CAVSGGPYEQYF. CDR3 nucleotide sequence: TGTGCCGTGAGCGGGGGCCCCTACGAGCAGTACTTC.

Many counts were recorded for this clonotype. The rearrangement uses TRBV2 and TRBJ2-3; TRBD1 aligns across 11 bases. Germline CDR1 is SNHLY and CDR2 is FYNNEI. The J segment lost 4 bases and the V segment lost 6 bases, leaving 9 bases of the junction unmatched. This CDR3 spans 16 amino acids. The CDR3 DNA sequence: TGTGCCAGCAGCCCAGGACAGGGGGCGTCCGCAGATACGCAGTATTTT. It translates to CASSPGQGASADTQYF. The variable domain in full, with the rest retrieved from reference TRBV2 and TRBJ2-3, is EPEVTQTPSHQVTQMGQEVILRCVPISNHLYFYWYRQILGQKVEFLVSFYNNEISEKSEIFDDQFSVERPDGSNFTLKIRSTKLEDSAMYFCASSPGQGASADTQYFGPGTRLTVL.

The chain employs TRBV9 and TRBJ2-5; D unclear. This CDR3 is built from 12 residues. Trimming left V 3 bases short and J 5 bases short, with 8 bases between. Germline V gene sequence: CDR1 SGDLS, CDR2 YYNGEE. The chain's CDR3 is CASSAGPETQYF. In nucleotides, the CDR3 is TGTGCCAGCAGCGCAGGCCCCGAGACCCAGTACTTC.

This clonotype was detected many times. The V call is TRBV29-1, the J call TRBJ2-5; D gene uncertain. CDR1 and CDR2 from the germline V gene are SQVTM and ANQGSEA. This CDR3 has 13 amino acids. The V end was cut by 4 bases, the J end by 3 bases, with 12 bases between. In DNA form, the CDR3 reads TGCAGCGTTGTTACCCCACCCGAAGAGACCCAGTACTTC. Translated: CSVVTPPEETQYF.

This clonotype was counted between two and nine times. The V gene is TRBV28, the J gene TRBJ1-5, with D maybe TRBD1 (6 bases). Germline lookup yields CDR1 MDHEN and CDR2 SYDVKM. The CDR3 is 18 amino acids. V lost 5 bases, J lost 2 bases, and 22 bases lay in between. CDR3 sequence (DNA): TGTGCCAGCAGTCCCCCGGGGGGCCTCCTTGAAGGCAATCAGCCCCAGCATTTT. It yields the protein CASSPPGGLLEGNQPQHF.

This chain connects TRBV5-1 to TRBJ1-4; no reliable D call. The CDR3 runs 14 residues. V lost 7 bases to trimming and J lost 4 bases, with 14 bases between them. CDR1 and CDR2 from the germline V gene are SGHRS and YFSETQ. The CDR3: CASCSGMGNEKLFF. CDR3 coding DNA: TGCGCCAGCTGTAGCGGGATGGGTAATGAAAAACTGTTTTTT.

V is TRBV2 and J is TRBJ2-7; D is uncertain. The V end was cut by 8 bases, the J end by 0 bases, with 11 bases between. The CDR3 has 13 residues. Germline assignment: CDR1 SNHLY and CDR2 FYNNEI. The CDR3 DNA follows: TGTGCCAGCGGAAGACTGCCCTCCTACGAGCAGTACTTC. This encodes CASGRLPSYEQYF.

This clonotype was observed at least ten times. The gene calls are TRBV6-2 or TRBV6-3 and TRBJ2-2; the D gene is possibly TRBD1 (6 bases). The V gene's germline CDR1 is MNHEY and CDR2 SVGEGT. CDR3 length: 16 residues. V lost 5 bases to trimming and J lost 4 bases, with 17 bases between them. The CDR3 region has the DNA TGTGCCAGCAGTACCAAACAGGGTAGTGGCACCGGGGAGCTGTTTTTT. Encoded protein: CASSTKQGSGTGELFF.